These 23 T cell receptor beta chains were sequenced from one sample in a study of CD8 T cells in ankylosing spondylitis. TCRdb itself ran the 5' RACE reads through MiXCR, one entry per CDR3 protein. The sample lists approximately 340,000 distinct CDR3 sequences, roughly 14% occurring once. Sequences were obtained from blood, either unsorted or a sorted T cell fraction (not recorded which). The receptors come from a male donor with ankylosing spondylitis or in good health (not recorded which).

This clonotype was seen many times. The chain uses TRBV5-1 and TRBJ2-7, with D hard to call. Germline CDR1 is SGHRS and CDR2 is YFSETQ. Trimming removed 0 bases at V and 2 bases at J, with 9 bases between. The CDR3 consists of 14 residues. CDR3 in DNA: TGCGCCAGCAGCTTGGAGGGCAGCACCTACGAGCAGTACTTC. It codes for CASSLEGSTYEQYF. The full variable domain, its missing parts supplied by reference TRBV5-1 and TRBJ2-7, is KAGVTQTPRYLIKTRGQQVTLSCSPISGHRSVSWYQQTPGQGLQFLFEYFSETQRNKGNFPGRFSGRQFSNSRSEMNVSTLELGDSALYLCASSLEGSTYEQYFGPGTRLTVT.

This clonotype has only one observation. J is TRBJ2-7 and V is TRBV7-6; D unresolved. Germline V gene sequence: CDR1 SGHVS, CDR2 FNYEAQ. Trimming pared 4 bases from V and 2 bases from J, leaving 15 bases between. The CDR3 is made up of 15 amino acids. The CDR3 region is CASSSRSNRAYEQYF. The CDR3 DNA sequence: TGTGCCAGCAGCTCTAGGTCGAACCGGGCCTACGAGCAGTACTTC.

The sample holds many counts of this clonotype. The chain recombines TRBV12-3 or TRBV12-4 with TRBJ1-5, with unresolved D. Trimming stripped 2 bases from V and 3 bases from J, with 8 bases between. The CDR3 length is 14 residues. CDR3 DNA: TGTGCCAGCAGTTTATTCAGACCCAATCAGCCCCAGCATTTT. Residues: CASSLFRPNQPQHF.

This clonotype has just a few counts. The CDR3 bases are TGCAGTGCTACGCTGACGGACTATGGCTACACCTTC. Its translation: CSATLTDYGYTF. The chain joins TRBV20-1 to TRBJ1-2; D remains unclear. The CDR3 totals 12 residues. Trimming removed 4 bases at V and 3 bases at J, with 9 bases between. Germline CDR1 and CDR2: DFQATT and SNEGSKA (reference sequence).

The chain recombines TRBV5-5 with TRBJ2-1; 14 positions agree with TRBD2. This CDR3 spans 16 amino acids. V was pared by 4 bases and J by 8 bases, with 8 bases of the junction left unmatched. In germline, CDR1 is SGHKS, CDR2 YYEKEE (reference sequence). The CDR3 DNA follows: TGTGCCAGCAGCAGTAGCGGGACTAGCGGGAGCTATGAGCAGTTCTTC. Translating gives CASSSSGTSGSYEQFF.

A note on this clonotype: A junction end diverges from the germline sequence, so it may reflect a read error. This chain uses TRBV5-1 with TRBJ1-5; maybe TRBD1 (5 bases). The CDR3 has 15 residues. The germline gives CDR1 SGHRS, CDR2 YFSETQ. The chain's CDR3 is CASKIGASDNQPQQF. CDR3 DNA sequence: TGCGCCAGCAAGATCGGGGCCTCAGACAATCAGCCCCAGCAATTT.

This clonotype was seen many times. J is TRBJ1-1 and V is TRBV12-3 or TRBV12-4; no firm D call. V was pared by 5 bases and J by 1 base, with 8 bases between. This CDR3 spans 13 amino acids. Here the CDR3 DNA reads TGTGCCAGCAGTATCGGGCAGAACACTGAAGCTTTCTTT. It encodes CASSIGQNTEAFF.

This clonotype was seen a handful of times. The V and J genes are TRBV7-2 and TRBJ2-3; the match to TRBD2 covers 8 bases. V lost 5 bases to trimming and J lost 2 bases; unmatched junction nucleotides: 6. The germline gives CDR1 SGHTA, CDR2 FQGNSA. This CDR3 is 15 amino acids long. The DNA of the CDR3 is TGTGCCAGCAGCCCAACTAGCGGCCACACAGATACGCAGTATTTT. Translation gives CASSPTSGHTDTQYF.

J is TRBJ2-7 and V is TRBV10-3; 13 nucleotides line up with TRBD2. CDR1 is ENHRY, CDR2 SYGVKD, per germline. The J segment lost 2 bases and the V segment lost 9 bases, leaving 4 bases of the junction unmatched. This CDR3 has 14 residues. The CDR3 is CAIAGTSGTYEQYF. Written as DNA, the CDR3 is TGTGCCATAGCCGGGACTAGCGGGACCTACGAGCAGTACTTC.

The rearrangement uses TRBV9 and TRBJ2-5; a possible D gene is TRBD2 (7 bases). Germline V gives CDR1 SGDLS, CDR2 YYNGEE. The germline V and J ends were trimmed by 5 bases and 3 bases, with 14 bases remaining between them. CDR3 size: 14 residues. CDR3 nucleotides: TGTGCCAGCAGGAGGGGGGGAAAGGAAGAGACCCAGTACTTC. Translated, it gives CASRRGGKEETQYF.

In this sample, this clonotype turned up a few times. The rearrangement joins TRBV7-2 to TRBJ2-3; D is possibly TRBD2 (6 bases). V lost 2 bases and J lost 1, with 13 bases in between. CDR1 SGHTA and CDR2 FQGNSA come from the germline V gene. CDR3 length: 16 residues. CDR3 in DNA: TGTGCCAGCAGCTTAAAAGGCGGAGGGGGCACAGATACGCAGTATTTT. This encodes CASSLKGGGGTDTQYF.

This clonotype occurred many times. This chain links TRBV12-3 or TRBV12-4 with TRBJ2-7; D unresolved. The CDR3 extends over 14 amino acids. Deletions cut 2 bases from V and 6 bases from J, with 14 bases between. CDR3 in amino acids: CASSLSGPEVEQYF. DNA for the CDR3: TGTGCCAGCAGTTTATCAGGTCCTGAGGTCGAGCAGTACTTC.

This clonotype appeared a few times. The CDR3 spells CASSEVGWLTGELFF. CDR3 DNA: TGTGCCAGCAGTGAAGTAGGCTGGTTGACCGGGGAGCTGTTTTTT. The chain combines TRBV25-1 with TRBJ2-2, with unresolved D. V was clipped by 2 bases and J by 5 bases, with 12 bases between them. The CDR3 extends over 15 amino acids. CDR1 and CDR2 (germline): MGHDK, SYGVNS.

This clonotype was counted between two and nine times. V is TRBV20-1 and J is TRBJ2-1, with 15 bases aligning to TRBD2. This CDR3 is 13 amino acids long. Germline CDR1 reads DFQATT; CDR2 reads SNEGSKA (reference sequence). The V gene end was trimmed by 6 bases and the J gene end by 7 bases; junction bases not matched to a gene: 1. As DNA, the CDR3 is TGCAGTGCAGGACTAGCGGGGGGGAATGAGCAGTTCTTC. Its translation is CSAGLAGGNEQFF.

This clonotype was counted between two and nine times. The chain employs TRBV20-1 and TRBJ1-2, with 7 positions matching TRBD1. The CDR3 loop spans 12 amino acids. The ends lost 6 bases at V and 10 bases at J; junction bases unmatched: 11. CDR1 is DFQATT and CDR2 is SNEGSKA in the germline V gene (reference sequence). The CDR3 coding sequence is TGCAGTGCCACGGGACAGACGACTGACTACACCTTC. Residues: CSATGQTTDYTF.

A few counts support this clonotype. The chain joins TRBV5-1 to TRBJ2-7; no reliable D call. V was cut by 0 bases and J by 2 bases, with 9 bases left in between. This CDR3 contains 14 residues. CDR1 is SGHRS and CDR2 is YFSETQ in the germline V gene. CDR3 sequence reads: CASSLGLSTYEQYF. CDR3 nucleotides: TGCGCCAGCAGCTTGGGCCTCTCAACCTACGAGCAGTACTTC. Using reference TRBV5-1 and TRBJ2-7 for the parts outside the CDR3, the full variable domain is KAGVTQTPRYLIKTRGQQVTLSCSPISGHRSVSWYQQTPGQGLQFLFEYFSETQRNKGNFPGRFSGRQFSNSRSEMNVSTLELGDSALYLCASSLGLSTYEQYFGPGTRLTVT.

The V call is TRBV30, the J call TRBJ1-2; D gene ambiguous. Germline CDR1 and CDR2: GTSNPN and SVGIG (reference sequence). Trimming took off 8 bases at V and 7 bases at J, with 8 bases between the two ends. The CDR3 is 9 residues long. The CDR3 sequence: CAGDRGYTF. Here the CDR3 DNA reads TGTGCCGGGGATCGTGGCTACACCTTC.

This clonotype occurred a few times. The gene calls are TRBV27 and TRBJ2-3; D is perhaps TRBD1 (6 bases). V was pared by 7 bases and J by 2 bases, with 16 bases between. Germline V gene data show CDR1 as MNHEY and CDR2 as SMNVEV (reference sequence). The CDR3 totals 15 residues. The CDR3 sequence is CASIRGRGFTDTQYF. The CDR3 coding sequence is TGTGCCAGCATTAGAGGCAGGGGTTTCACAGATACGCAGTATTTT.

This clonotype was detected many times. The rearrangement links TRBV12-3 or TRBV12-4 to TRBJ1-1; maybe TRBD1 (5 bases). Deletions cut 4 bases from V and 4 bases from J, with 19 bases between. CDR3 length: 16 amino acids. The CDR3 bases are TGTGCCAGCAGTTGGGACCTGTTAGGGCGGGCCACTGAAGCTTTCTTT. Translated, it gives CASSWDLLGRATEAFF.

The chain joins TRBV20-1 to TRBJ1-6, with D possibly TRBD1 on 5 matching bases. With 5 bases removed from V and 13 bases from J, the gap between germline ends came to 18 bases. Looked up from germline, CDR1 is DFQATT and CDR2 is SNEGSKA (reference sequence). The CDR3 extends over 13 amino acids. The CDR3 DNA sequence: TGCAGTGCTCGGGGGGGGGTTCTCGCTCCCCTCCACTTT. Translation gives CSARGGVLAPLHF.

The chain recombines TRBV20-1 with TRBJ1-5; D might be TRBD1 (6 bases). The germline V gene encodes CDR1 DFQATT and CDR2 SNEGSKA (reference sequence). Deletions cut 0 bases from V and 0 bases from J, with 18 bases between. The CDR3 is 18 amino acids. DNA for the CDR3: TGCAGTGCTAGAGATGGTGGGGGCTACCTATATAGCAATCAGCCCCAGCATTTT. As protein: CSARDGGGYLYSNQPQHF.

The J gene is TRBJ2-7, the V gene TRBV30, with a weak D call TRBD2 (7 bases). The V gene's germline CDR1 is GTSNPN and CDR2 SVGIG (reference sequence). This CDR3 is built from 15 residues. The V gene lost 3 bases and the J gene lost 5 bases, with 20 bases spanning the gap. The CDR3 bases are TGTGCCTGGAGACAACCCCAGGAGGGGGGGAACGAGCAGTACTTC. It translates to CAWRQPQEGGNEQYF.

This clonotype showed up just a few times. The chain couples TRBV20-1 to TRBJ2-3, with a possible D match to TRBD2 (6 bases). With 5 bases removed from V and 6 bases from J, the gap between germline ends came to 18 bases. This CDR3 spans 14 amino acids. Looked up from germline, CDR1 is DFQATT and CDR2 is SNEGSKA (reference sequence). The CDR3 reads CSASWPSDSDTQYF. The CDR3 DNA follows: TGCAGTGCTTCTTGGCCTAGCGATTCGGATACGCAGTATTTT.